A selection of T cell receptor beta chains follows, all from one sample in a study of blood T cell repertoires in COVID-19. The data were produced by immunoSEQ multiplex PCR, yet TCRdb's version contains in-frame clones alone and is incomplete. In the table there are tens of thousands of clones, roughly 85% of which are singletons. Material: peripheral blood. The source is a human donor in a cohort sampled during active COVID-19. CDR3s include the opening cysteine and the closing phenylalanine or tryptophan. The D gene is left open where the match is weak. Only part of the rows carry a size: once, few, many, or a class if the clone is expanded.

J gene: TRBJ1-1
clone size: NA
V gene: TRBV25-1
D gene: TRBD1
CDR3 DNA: TGTGCCAGCAGTGACCCCGGGACAGGGTTGAACACTGAAGCTTTCTTT
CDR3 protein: CASSDPGTGLNTEAFF

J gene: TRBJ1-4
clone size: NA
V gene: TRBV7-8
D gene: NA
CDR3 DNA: TGTGCCAGCAGCTTAGCAAACAGGGACGATGAAAAACTGTTTTTT
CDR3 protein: CASSLANRDDEKLFF

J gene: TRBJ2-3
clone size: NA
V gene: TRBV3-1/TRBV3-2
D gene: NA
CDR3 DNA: TGTGCCAGCAGCCCACGACTAAGGGCGGGGTTACTGATCCATAGCACAGATACGCAGTATTTT
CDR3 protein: CASSPRLRAGLLIHSTDTQYF

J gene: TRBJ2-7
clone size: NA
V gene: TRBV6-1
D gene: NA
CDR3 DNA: TGTGCCAGCAGTGATTCTGTTGCCTACGAGCAGTACTTC
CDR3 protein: CASSDSVAYEQYF

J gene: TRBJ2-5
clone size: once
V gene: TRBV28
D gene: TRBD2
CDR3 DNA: TGTGCCAGCAGTTTGGGGGCTAGCGGGGGTTGGACGGGAGAGACCCAGTACTTC
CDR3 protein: CASSLGASGGWTGETQYF

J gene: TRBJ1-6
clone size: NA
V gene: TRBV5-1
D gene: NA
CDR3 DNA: TGCGCCAGCAGCGCTGGACAGACCAGTTCACCCCTCCACTTT
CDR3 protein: CASSAGQTSSPLHF

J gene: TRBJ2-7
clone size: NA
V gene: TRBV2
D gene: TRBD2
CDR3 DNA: TGTGCCAGCAGTCGAGCGGGGCCAGGGACCTACGAGCAGTACTTC
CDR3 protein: CASSRAGPGTYEQYF

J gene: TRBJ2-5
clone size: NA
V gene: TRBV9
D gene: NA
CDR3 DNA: TGTGCCAGCAGCGTAGGTACGGGGAGCCAAGAGACCCAGTACTTC
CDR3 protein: CASSVGTGSQETQYF

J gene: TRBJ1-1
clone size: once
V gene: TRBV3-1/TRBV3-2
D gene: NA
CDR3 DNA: TGTGCCAGCAGCCTAGAAGGGGGCACTGAAGCTTTCTTT
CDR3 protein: CASSLEGGTEAFF

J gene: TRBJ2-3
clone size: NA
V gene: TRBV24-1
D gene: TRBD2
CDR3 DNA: TGTGCCACCAGTGATGGGACTAGCGGCACAGATACGCAGTATTTT
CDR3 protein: CATSDGTSGTDTQYF

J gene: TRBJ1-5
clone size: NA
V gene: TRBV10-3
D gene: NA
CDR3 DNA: TGTGCCATCAGTGCCGAGCGGAAAAATCAGCCCCAGCATTTT
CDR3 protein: CAISAERKNQPQHF

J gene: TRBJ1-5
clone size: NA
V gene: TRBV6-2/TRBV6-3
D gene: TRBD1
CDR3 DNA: TGTGCCAGCAGTTACCCTCCATCAGGGGGCCGCAGCAATCAGCCCCAGCATTTT
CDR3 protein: CASSYPPSGGRSNQPQHF

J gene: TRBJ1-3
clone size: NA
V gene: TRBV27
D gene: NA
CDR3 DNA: TGTGCCAGCAGGTTCCATGTACAGGTCTCTGGAAACACCATATATTTT
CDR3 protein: CASRFHVQVSGNTIYF

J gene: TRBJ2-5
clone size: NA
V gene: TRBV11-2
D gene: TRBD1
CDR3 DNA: TGTGCCAGCAGCTTAGACTACAGGGGGAAAGAAGAGACCCAGTACTTC
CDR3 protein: CASSLDYRGKEETQYF